Listed below are T cell receptor beta chains from one sample, sequenced in a study of blood T cell repertoires in COVID-19. Only in-frame clones appear in the TCRdb table, and some are missing; sequencing was by immunoSEQ multiplex PCR. The data hold 200,000 to 250,000 clones, with 75% to 85% observed a single time. Sequenced sample: peripheral blood. The receptor set was obtained from a woman aged 70-85 years with COVID-19, enrolled during active disease. Each CDR3 is given with its conserved first and last residue. The order of the fields is V gene, J gene, CDR3 protein.

V gene: TRBV30; J gene: TRBJ1-1; CDR3 protein: CAWSVRRNTEAFF
V gene: TRBV19; J gene: TRBJ2-5; CDR3 protein: CASSKTGTSTEETQYF
V gene: TRBV7-2; J gene: TRBJ2-2; CDR3 protein: CASSFRGRTGELFF
V gene: TRBV14; J gene: TRBJ2-3; CDR3 protein: CASSQVYGTGGTGGDTQYF
V gene: TRBV7-2; J gene: TRBJ2-5; CDR3 protein: CASSLVPGQGQETQYF
V gene: TRBV7-2; J gene: TRBJ1-5; CDR3 protein: CASSLMASYSNQPQHF
V gene: TRBV19; J gene: TRBJ2-1; CDR3 protein: CASSMRPTGGATSSYNEQFF
V gene: TRBV27; J gene: TRBJ2-3; CDR3 protein: CASGLSGSTDTQYF
V gene: TRBV27; J gene: TRBJ2-7; CDR3 protein: CASGRREDSYEQYF
V gene: TRBV19; J gene: TRBJ2-2; CDR3 protein: CASTRGGGELFF
V gene: TRBV27; J gene: TRBJ1-5; CDR3 protein: CASSPGHPRGNQPQHF
V gene: TRBV2; J gene: TRBJ2-2; CDR3 protein: CASGPGQGSGELFF
V gene: TRBV3-1/TRBV3-2; J gene: TRBJ2-7; CDR3 protein: CASSLGMGSGSSYEQYF
V gene: TRBV2; J gene: TRBJ2-7; CDR3 protein: CASSDLGQGAEEQYF
V gene: TRBV25-1; J gene: TRBJ2-1; CDR3 protein: CASRASSGGRNEQFF
V gene: TRBV7-9; J gene: TRBJ1-2; CDR3 protein: CASSLGGRSNYGYTF
V gene: TRBV9; J gene: TRBJ1-1; CDR3 protein: CASSVAPNTEAFF
V gene: TRBV20-1; J gene: TRBJ1-1; CDR3 protein: CSATGQGEAFF
V gene: TRBV4-3; J gene: TRBJ2-1; CDR3 protein: CASSQAPSGAYEQFF
V gene: TRBV28; J gene: TRBJ1-2; CDR3 protein: CASSSPAGRTPSNYGYTF
V gene: TRBV5-1; J gene: TRBJ2-1; CDR3 protein: CASSLARGTGVGNEQFF
V gene: TRBV18; J gene: TRBJ1-5; CDR3 protein: CASSTQQGDQPQHF
V gene: TRBV7-2; J gene: TRBJ2-4; CDR3 protein: CASSLQLAGERRYF
V gene: TRBV9; J gene: TRBJ2-1; CDR3 protein: CASSVTSVNEQFF
V gene: TRBV11-2; J gene: TRBJ2-2; CDR3 protein: CASSLYSDNTGELFF
V gene: TRBV5-6; J gene: TRBJ1-5; CDR3 protein: CASSLVGASNQPQHF
V gene: TRBV28; J gene: TRBJ1-6; CDR3 protein: CASTSPSRPNSPLHF
V gene: TRBV18; J gene: TRBJ2-7; CDR3 protein: CASSPRVGTSADEQYF
V gene: TRBV3-1/TRBV3-2; J gene: TRBJ1-2; CDR3 protein: CASSQDLLFHQGNGYTF
V gene: TRBV5-5; J gene: TRBJ2-5; CDR3 protein: CASKRDMTYLQETQYF
V gene: TRBV10-3; J gene: TRBJ1-1; CDR3 protein: CAIQQTMNTEAFF
V gene: TRBV28; J gene: TRBJ1-2; CDR3 protein: CASSFLAAGYTF
V gene: TRBV7-9; J gene: TRBJ1-3; CDR3 protein: CASAAGAVLSGNTIYF
V gene: TRBV7-2; J gene: TRBJ2-7; CDR3 protein: CASSLVGTGGTHEQYF
V gene: TRBV21-1; J gene: TRBJ2-6; CDR3 protein: CASSKVPTGAHASGANVLTF
V gene: TRBV6-2/TRBV6-3; J gene: TRBJ2-1; CDR3 protein: CASSQGLRLGSYNEQFF
V gene: TRBV29-1; J gene: TRBJ2-1; CDR3 protein: CSVARPPGTGTNEQFF
V gene: TRBV7-2; J gene: TRBJ1-2; CDR3 protein: CASSPGGPSRSVGYTF
V gene: TRBV7-9; J gene: TRBJ2-1; CDR3 protein: CASNTAGELKFF
V gene: TRBV7-9; J gene: TRBJ2-3; CDR3 protein: CASSGADTQYF
V gene: TRBV19; J gene: TRBJ1-2; CDR3 protein: CASGTRQGDYNGYTF
V gene: TRBV14; J gene: TRBJ1-3; CDR3 protein: CASSHAERTGGYGNTIYF
V gene: TRBV7-2; J gene: TRBJ2-5; CDR3 protein: CASSLAGVQETQYF
V gene: TRBV7-8; J gene: TRBJ2-3; CDR3 protein: CASSRAGETDTQYF
V gene: TRBV28; J gene: TRBJ1-3; CDR3 protein: CASRTPTGNTIYF
V gene: TRBV30; J gene: TRBJ1-2; CDR3 protein: CARKSAGYGYTF
V gene: TRBV3-1/TRBV3-2; J gene: TRBJ2-7; CDR3 protein: CASSMGDFSYEQYF
V gene: TRBV19; J gene: TRBJ2-5; CDR3 protein: CASSIDLRARETQYF
V gene: TRBV12-2; J gene: TRBJ1-6; CDR3 protein: CASRSKLKPEQLTYNSPLHF
V gene: TRBV4-3; J gene: TRBJ2-7; CDR3 protein: CASSQARFQIYEQYF
V gene: TRBV11-2; J gene: TRBJ1-1; CDR3 protein: CASSPTGRTEAFF
V gene: TRBV4-3; J gene: TRBJ2-3; CDR3 protein: CASTMGLARLDTQYF
V gene: TRBV24-1; J gene: TRBJ1-1; CDR3 protein: CATSQTGGNTEAFF